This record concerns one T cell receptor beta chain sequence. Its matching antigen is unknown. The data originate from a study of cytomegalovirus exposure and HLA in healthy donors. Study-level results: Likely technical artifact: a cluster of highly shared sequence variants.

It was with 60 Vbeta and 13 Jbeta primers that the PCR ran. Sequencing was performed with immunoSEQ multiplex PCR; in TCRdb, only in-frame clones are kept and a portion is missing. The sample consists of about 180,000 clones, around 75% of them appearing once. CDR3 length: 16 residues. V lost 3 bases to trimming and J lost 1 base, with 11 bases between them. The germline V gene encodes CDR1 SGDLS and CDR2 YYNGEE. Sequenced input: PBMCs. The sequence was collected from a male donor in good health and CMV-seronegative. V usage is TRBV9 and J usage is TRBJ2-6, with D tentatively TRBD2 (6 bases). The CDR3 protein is CASSAGGISGANVLTF. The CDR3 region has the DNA TGTGCCAGCAGCGCCGGGGGAATTTCTGGGGCCAACGTCCTGACTTTC.